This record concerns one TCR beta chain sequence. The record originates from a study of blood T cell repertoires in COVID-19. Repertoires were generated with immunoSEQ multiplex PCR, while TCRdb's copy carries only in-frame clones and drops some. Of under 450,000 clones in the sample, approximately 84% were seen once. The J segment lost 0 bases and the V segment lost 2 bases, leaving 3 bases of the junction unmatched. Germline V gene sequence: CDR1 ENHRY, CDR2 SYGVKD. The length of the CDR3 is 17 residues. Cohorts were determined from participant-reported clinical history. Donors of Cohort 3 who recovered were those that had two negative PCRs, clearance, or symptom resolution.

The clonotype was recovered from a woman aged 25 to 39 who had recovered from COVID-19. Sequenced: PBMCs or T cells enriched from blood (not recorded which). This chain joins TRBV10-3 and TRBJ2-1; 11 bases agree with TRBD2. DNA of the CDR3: TGTGCCATCAGTGAGGCTAGCGGGAGGCCCTCCTACAATGAGCAGTTCTTC. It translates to CAISEASGRPSYNEQFF.